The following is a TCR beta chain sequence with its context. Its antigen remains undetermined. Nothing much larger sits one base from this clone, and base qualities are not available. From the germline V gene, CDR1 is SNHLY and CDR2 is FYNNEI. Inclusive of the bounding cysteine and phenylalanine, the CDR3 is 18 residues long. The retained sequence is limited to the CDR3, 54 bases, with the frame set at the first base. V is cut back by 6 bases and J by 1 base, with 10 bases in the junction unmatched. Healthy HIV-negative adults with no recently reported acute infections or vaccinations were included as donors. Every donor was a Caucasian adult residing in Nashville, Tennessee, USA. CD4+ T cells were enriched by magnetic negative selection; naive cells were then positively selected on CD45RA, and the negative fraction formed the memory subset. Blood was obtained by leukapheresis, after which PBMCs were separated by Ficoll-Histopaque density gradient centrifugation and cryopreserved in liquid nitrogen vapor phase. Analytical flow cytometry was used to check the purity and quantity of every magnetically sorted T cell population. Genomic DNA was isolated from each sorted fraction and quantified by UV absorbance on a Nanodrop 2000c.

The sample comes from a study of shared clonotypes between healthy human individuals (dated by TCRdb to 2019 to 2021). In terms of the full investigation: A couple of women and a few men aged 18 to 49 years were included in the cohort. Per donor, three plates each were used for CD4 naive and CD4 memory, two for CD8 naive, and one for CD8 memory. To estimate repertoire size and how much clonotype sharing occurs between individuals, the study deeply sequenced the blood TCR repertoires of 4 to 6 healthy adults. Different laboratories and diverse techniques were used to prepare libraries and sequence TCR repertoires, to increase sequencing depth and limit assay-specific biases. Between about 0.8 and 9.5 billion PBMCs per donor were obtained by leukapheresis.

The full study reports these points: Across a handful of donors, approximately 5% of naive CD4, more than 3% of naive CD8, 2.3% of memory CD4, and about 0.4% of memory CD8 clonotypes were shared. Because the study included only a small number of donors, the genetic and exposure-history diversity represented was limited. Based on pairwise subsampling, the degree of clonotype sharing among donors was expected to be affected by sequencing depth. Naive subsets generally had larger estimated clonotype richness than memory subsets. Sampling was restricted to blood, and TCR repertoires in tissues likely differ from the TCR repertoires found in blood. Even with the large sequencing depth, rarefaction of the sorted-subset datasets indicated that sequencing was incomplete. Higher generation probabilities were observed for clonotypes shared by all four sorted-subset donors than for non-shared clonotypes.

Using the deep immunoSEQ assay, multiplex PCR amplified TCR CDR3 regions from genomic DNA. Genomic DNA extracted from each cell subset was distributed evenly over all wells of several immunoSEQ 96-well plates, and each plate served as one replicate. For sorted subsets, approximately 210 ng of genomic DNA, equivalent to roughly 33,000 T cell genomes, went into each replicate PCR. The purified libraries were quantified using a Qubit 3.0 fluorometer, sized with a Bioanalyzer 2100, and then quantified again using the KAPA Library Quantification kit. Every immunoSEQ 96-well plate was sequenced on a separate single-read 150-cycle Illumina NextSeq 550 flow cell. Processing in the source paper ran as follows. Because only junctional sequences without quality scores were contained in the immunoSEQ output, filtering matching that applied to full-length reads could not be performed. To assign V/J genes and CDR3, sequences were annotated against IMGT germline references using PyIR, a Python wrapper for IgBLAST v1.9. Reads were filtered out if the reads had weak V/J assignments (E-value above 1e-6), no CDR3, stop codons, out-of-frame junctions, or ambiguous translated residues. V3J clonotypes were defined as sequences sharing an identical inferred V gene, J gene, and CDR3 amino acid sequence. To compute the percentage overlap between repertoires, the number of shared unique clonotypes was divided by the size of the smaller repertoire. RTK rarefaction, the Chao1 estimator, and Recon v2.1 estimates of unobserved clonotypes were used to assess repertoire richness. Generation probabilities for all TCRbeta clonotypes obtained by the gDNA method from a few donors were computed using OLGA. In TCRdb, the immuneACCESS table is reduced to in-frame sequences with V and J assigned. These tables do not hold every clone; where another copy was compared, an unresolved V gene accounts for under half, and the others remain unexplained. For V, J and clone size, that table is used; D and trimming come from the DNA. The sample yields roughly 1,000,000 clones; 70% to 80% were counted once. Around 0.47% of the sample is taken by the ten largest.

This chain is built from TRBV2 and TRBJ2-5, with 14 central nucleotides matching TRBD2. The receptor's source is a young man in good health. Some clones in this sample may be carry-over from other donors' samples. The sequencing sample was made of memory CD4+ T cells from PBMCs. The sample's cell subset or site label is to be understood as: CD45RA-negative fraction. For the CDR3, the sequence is CASRRLTSGRASQETQYF. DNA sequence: TGTGCCAGCAGGAGGTTGACTAGCGGGAGGGCCTCCCAAGAGACCCAGTACTTC.